This TCR beta chain was recorded in a study of OX40 agonist ivuxolimab in advanced cancers. With regard to the full study: Ivuxolimab was a fully human IgG2 agonistic monoclonal antibody targeting the costimulatory receptor OX40 (CD134). The dose-escalation cohort was about 87% male with a mean age of around 64 years, ranging from roughly 23 to 80. Patients were allowed to have had prior anti-PD-1, anti-PD-L1 or anti-CTLA-4 therapy, and 40% to 45% of the dose-escalation patients had been treated with checkpoint inhibitors. The monotherapy dose-escalation portion (N ≈ 50 patients) of the phase I ivuxolimab trial is reported in the paper. Peripheral TCRbeta sequencing aimed to test whether ivuxolimab altered TCR sequence diversity and caused clonal T-cell expansion. Partial responses occurred in three dose-escalation patients: two with cutaneous melanoma and one with hepatocellular carcinoma. Intravenous ivuxolimab was administered to patients every 2 weeks at six dose levels: 0.01, 0.1, 0.3, 1.5, 3 and 10 mg/kg. Of the approximately 50 patients in dose escalation, some 19 had hepatocellular carcinoma, around 15 had melanoma, 9 had renal cell carcinoma and 9 had head and neck cancer.

This clone was recorded only once. Its antigen is still unknown. No much larger clone is present one base from it, and per-base qualities are unavailable. For sequencing of the TCRbeta CDR3 region, genomic DNA was extracted from the sorted cells. The immunoSEQ Assay was used to sequence the TCRbeta CDR3 regions. The table comes from immuneACCESS by way of TCRdb, which keeps in-frame sequences with V and J called. Part of the clones is missing from these tables; in studies checked, under half for an unresolved V gene and the rest for unknown reasons. The sample table holds 150,000 to 180,000 clones, of which roughly 94% were seen once. The ten top clones hold 0.31% of the sample. The investigation overall reported the following: At doses from 0.1 to 3.0 mg/kg, clonal expansion was seen in both CD4+ and CD8+ blood T cells between baseline and week 6. After ivuxolimab, expanded clones were on average more numerous among CD8+ T cells than among CD4+ T cells. Low levels of normalized T-cell clonal expansion were also seen in some patients who did not respond. Which antigens the clonally expanded peripheral T cells were specific for was not determined. In the 0.1-3.0 mg/kg groups, partial responders had among the lowest normalized peripheral clonal expansion, particularly in CD8+ T cells.

Patients with autoimmune disease history or receiving systemic immunosuppression were excluded from the trial. Peripheral blood for TCR sequencing was collected from all dose cohorts at baseline, on cycle 4 day 1, and on cycle 7 day 1. Samples came from an open-label, multicenter, first-in-human phase I dose-escalation trial of ivuxolimab. The trial enrolled adults with locally advanced or metastatic head and neck squamous cell, hepatocellular, melanoma or renal cell carcinoma. CD4+ and CD8+ T cells were sorted separately from peripheral blood before TCR sequencing. Compared with germline, V lacks 4 bases and J lacks 0 bases; bases without a gene match: 5. Counted from cysteine to phenylalanine, this CDR3 has 17 amino acids. This entry keeps only the CDR3 DNA: 51 bases, framed from base 1. From a lookup of the germline V gene, CDR1 and CDR2 are SQVTM and ANQGSEA.

The rearrangement combines TRBV29-1 with TRBJ2-1, and 14 bases in between align with TRBD2. Sequenced material: CD4+ or CD8+ T cells sorted from blood, taken in a trial of the OX40 agonist ivuxolimab. This TCR came from an adult with an advanced solid tumor such as melanoma, head and neck, liver or kidney cancer. DNA sequence: TGCAGCGTTGTCGGGACTAGCGGGGGCGTCTCCTACAATGAGCAGTTCTTC. Its coded protein is CSVVGTSGGVSYNEQFF.